This T cell receptor beta chain was identified during a study of blood T cell repertoires in COVID-19. Study as a whole: Samples of COVID-19 (acute and convalescent) were obtained from the United States, Italy and Spain. PBMCs, B-cell-depleted T cells, or T cells provided the cDNA or gDNA that made up the material.

The CDR3 runs 15 residues. Germline V gene lookup returns CDR1 SGHNT and CDR2 YYREEE (reference sequence). The V end lost 4 bases, the J end lost 1 base, and 12 bases lay between the germline ends. In the authors' workflow: Quantification of nucleated cells was approximated via reference gene primer amplification. Profiling relied on immunoSEQ multiplex PCR, and the TCRdb table lists in-frame clones only, not all of them. V and J calls and clone size are as listed in that table; D and trimming were resolved from the DNA. The sample holds around 150,000 clones; approximately 82% are singletons and the top ten take around 9.9%.

Sequenced: peripheral blood. J is TRBJ2-1 and V is TRBV5-4; possible D gene TRBD1, 5 bases. This clonotype was obtained from a man in his 60s who had recovered from COVID-19. In DNA, the CDR3 is TGTGCCAGCAGCCCTCAGGGCCAGTCCTACAATGAGCAGTTCTTC. Its protein is CASSPQGQSYNEQFF.